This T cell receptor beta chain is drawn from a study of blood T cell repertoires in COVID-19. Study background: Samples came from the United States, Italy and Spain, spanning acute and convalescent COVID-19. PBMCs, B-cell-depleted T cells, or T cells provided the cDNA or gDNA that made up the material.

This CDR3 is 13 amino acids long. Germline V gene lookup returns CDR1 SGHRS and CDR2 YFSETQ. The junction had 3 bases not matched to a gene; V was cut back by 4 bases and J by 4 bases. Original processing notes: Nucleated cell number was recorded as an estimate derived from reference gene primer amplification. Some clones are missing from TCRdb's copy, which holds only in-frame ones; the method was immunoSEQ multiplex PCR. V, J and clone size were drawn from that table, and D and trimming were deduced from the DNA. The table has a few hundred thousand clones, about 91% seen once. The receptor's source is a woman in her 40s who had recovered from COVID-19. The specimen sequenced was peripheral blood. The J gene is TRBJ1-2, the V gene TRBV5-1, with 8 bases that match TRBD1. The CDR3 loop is CASSIGTGYGYTF. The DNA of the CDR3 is TGCGCCAGCAGCATTGGGACAGGCTATGGCTACACCTTC. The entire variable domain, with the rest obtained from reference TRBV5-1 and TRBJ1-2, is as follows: KAGVTQTPRYLIKTRGQQVTLSCSPISGHRSVSWYQQTPGQGLQFLFEYFSETQRNKGNFPGRFSGRQFSNSRSEMNVSTLELGDSALYLCASSIGTGYGYTFGSGTRLTVV.